This entry lists 6 T cell receptor beta chains sequenced from one sample in a study of OX40 agonist ivuxolimab in advanced cancers. The table came from immunoSEQ multiplex PCR; TCRdb's copy has only in-frame clones and leaves some out. Of fewer than 55,000 clones listed, approximately 83% are singletons. Sequencing was performed on CD4+ or CD8+ T cells sorted from blood, taken in a trial of the OX40 agonist ivuxolimab. The receptors were gathered from an adult with an advanced solid tumor such as melanoma, head and neck, liver or kidney cancer.

This chain connects TRBV19 to TRBJ2-1; 8 nucleotides align to TRBD1. V shed 9 bases and J 4 bases; nucleotides not matched to a gene: 5. Germline lookup yields CDR1 LNHDA and CDR2 SQIVND (reference sequence). The CDR3 covers 13 residues. The chain's CDR3 is CASGQGLYNEQFF. CDR3 DNA: TGTGCCAGCGGACAGGGTTTATACAATGAGCAGTTCTTC.

The J gene is TRBJ2-3, the V gene TRBV27; 8 bases line up with TRBD1. The CDR3 contains 15 residues. Per germline, CDR1 MNHEY and CDR2 SMNVEV (reference sequence). V shed 7 bases, J shed 0 bases, and the junction held 6 bases outside the gene matches. This CDR3 reads CASNFGDRSTDTQYF. CDR3 DNA sequence: TGTGCCAGCAATTTTGGGGACAGGAGCACAGATACGCAGTATTTT.

This sequence joins TRBV11-3 and TRBJ1-5; D gene uncertain. This CDR3 has 14 residues. Trimming shortened V by 1 base and J by 9 bases, and 13 bases separated the two germline ends. Per the germline V gene, CDR1 is SGHNT and CDR2 is YENEEA. CDR3 DNA sequence: TGTGCCAGCAGCTTAGTTGCAGCCGGAGGGCCCCAGCATTTT. It encodes CASSLVAAGGPQHF.

This chain connects TRBV5-1 to TRBJ1-1; the D gene is possibly TRBD1 (5 bases). The V and J ends lost 2 bases and 7 bases respectively, with 9 bases between them. The CDR3 contains 12 residues. CDR1 and CDR2 (germline): SGHRS, YFSETQ. This CDR3 reads CASSFRGGEAFF. In DNA form, the CDR3 reads TGCGCCAGCAGCTTTCGGGGGGGTGAAGCTTTCTTT.

V gene TRBV27 combines with J gene TRBJ1-4; possible D gene TRBD1, 6 bases. Trimming took 6 bases from V and 1 from J, leaving 6 bases between them. This CDR3 has 13 amino acids. In germline, CDR1 is MNHEY, CDR2 SMNVEV (reference sequence). CDR3 in DNA: TGTGCCAGCAGCAGGGGAACTAATGAAAAACTGTTTTTT. Its translation is CASSRGTNEKLFF.

As regards this clone: Other DNA sequences in the same sample also yield this CDR3. V and J are TRBV9 and TRBJ2-3; a possible D gene is TRBD1 (6 bases). The germline V gene has CDR1 SGDLS and CDR2 YYNGEE. The V gene lost 4 bases and the J gene lost 6 bases, with 21 bases spanning the gap. The CDR3 covers 16 residues. The CDR3 DNA reads as TGTGCCAGCAGCACGACCCTACAGGGAAGAACGGATACGCAGTATTTT. Its translation is CASSTTLQGRTDTQYF.